This TCR beta chain was recovered during a study of blood T cells in healthy people across ages. Germline V CDR1 and CDR2: SGHVS, FQNEAQ. The CDR3 has 15 amino acids. The ends were cut back, 0 bases at V and 8 bases at J, with 16 bases in the middle. A sample-barcoded 5' primer and a J-beta primer mix were used in a second PCR of roughly 7 to 11 cycles. There were at least 3 million CDR3-containing paired-end reads obtained from each sample. TCRdb used MiXCR to reprocess the 5' RACE reads, holding one entry per CDR3 protein. The table includes 1.5 million to 2 million distinct CDR3 sequences, 28% detected once. This clonotype was seen only a few times. Its antigen is undetermined. Findings and limits, study-wide: Conclusively comparing naive with antigen-experienced cells was impossible with unsorted PBMCs.

Sequencing was carried out using blood. This clonotype originated in a young woman in good health. This rearrangement joins TRBV7-8 to TRBJ1-2; D might be TRBD1 (5 bases). In nucleotides, the CDR3 is TGTGCCAGCAGCTTAGCGCTGGGGGGTTCGTGGGGCTACACCTTC. This codes for CASSLALGGSWGYTF.